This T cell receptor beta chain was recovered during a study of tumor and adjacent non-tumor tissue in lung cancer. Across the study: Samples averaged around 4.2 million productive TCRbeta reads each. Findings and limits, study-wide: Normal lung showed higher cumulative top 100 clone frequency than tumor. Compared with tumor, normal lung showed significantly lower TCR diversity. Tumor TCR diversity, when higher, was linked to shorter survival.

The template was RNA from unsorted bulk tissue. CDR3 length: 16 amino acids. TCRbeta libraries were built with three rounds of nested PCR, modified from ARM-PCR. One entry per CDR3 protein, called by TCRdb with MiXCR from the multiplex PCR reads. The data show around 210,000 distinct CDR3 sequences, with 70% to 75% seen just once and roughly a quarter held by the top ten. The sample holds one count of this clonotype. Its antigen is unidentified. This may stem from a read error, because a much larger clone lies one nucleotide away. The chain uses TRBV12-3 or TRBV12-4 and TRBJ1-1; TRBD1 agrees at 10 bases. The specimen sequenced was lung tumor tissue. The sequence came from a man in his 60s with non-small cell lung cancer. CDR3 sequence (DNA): TGTGCCAGCAGCTCGTGGACAGGGGGGACCTACACTGAAGTTTTCTTT. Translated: CASSSWTGGTYTEVFF.